Each of the 5 T cell receptor beta chains below was sequenced from the same sample in a study of blood T cell repertoires in COVID-19. Assay: immunoSEQ multiplex PCR; the TCRdb copy retains only in-frame clones and omits some. Altogether roughly 200,000 clones are present, approximately 85% being singletons, with the ten largest covering over 2.5%. Specimen: peripheral blood. The receptor source for this set is a man between 60 and 75 years old with acute or convalescent COVID-19.

This clone was observed a handful of times. The chain links TRBV3-1 (or the pseudogene TRBV3-2) to TRBJ1-5; D might be TRBD1 (5 bases). Germline V lookup: CDR1 LGHDT, CDR2 YNNKEL (reference sequence). CDR3 size: 13 residues. Trimming cost V 6 bases and J 8 bases, with 14 bases left between them. This chain's CDR3 is CASSNGGKKPQHF. CDR3 DNA sequence: TGTGCCAGCAGTAACGGGGGGAAGAAGCCCCAGCATTTT.

This clone showed up just once. This CDR3 reads CASSLGQGEQFF. CDR3 in DNA: TGTGCCAGCAGTTTAGGGCAGGGTGAGCAGTTCTTC. The V call is TRBV12-3 or TRBV12-4, the J call TRBJ2-1, with TRBD1 as a possible D gene (5 bases). This CDR3 has 12 residues. Between the trimmed V and J ends, which lost 1 base and 9 bases, there was a span of 7 bases.

V usage is TRBV4-2 and J usage is TRBJ2-3; 8 bases map to TRBD2. Trimming took 0 bases from V and 3 from J; bases not matched to a gene: 14. The germline CDR1 and CDR2 sequences are LGHNA and YNFKEQ. The CDR3 covers 19 residues. DNA for the CDR3: TGTGCCAGCAGCCAAGATACGGTCGGAAGCGGGGGACTGACAGATACGCAGTATTTT. The encoded protein is CASSQDTVGSGGLTDTQYF.

This chain links TRBV5-4 with TRBJ1-4; perhaps TRBD1 as D (5 bases). V was clipped by 5 bases and J by 5 bases, with 16 bases between them. Germline CDR1 is SGHNT and CDR2 is YYREEE (reference sequence). This CDR3 has 15 residues. CDR3 sequence reads: CASRPSGTPNEKLFF. The DNA for the CDR3 is TGTGCCAGCAGGCCAAGCGGGACCCCGAATGAAAAACTGTTTTTT.

The chain couples TRBV2 to TRBJ2-7; 13 nucleotides match TRBD2. CDR3 size: 17 residues. Germline CDR1 and CDR2: SNHLY and FYNNEI. After removal of 4 bases from V and 0 bases from J, the junction contained 6 bases not matched to a gene. CDR3 amino acids: CASSARTSGRSSYEQYF. The CDR3, as DNA: TGTGCCAGCAGTGCCCGGACTAGCGGGAGAAGCTCCTACGAGCAGTACTTC.